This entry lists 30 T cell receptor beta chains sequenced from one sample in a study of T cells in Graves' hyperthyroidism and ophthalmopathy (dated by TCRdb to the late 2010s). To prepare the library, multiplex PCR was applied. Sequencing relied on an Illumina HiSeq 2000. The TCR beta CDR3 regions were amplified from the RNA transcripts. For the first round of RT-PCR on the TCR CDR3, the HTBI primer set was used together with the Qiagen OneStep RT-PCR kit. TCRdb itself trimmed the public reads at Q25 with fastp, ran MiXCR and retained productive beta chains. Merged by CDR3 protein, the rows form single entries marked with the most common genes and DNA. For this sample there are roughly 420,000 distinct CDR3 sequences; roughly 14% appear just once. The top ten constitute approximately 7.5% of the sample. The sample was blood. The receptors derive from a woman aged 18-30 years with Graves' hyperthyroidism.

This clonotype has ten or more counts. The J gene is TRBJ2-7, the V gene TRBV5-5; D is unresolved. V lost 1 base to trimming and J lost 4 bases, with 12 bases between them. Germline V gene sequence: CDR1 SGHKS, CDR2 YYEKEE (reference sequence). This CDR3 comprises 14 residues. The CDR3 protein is CASSLKELMYEQYF. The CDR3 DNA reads TGTGCCAGCAGCTTGAAAGAATTGATGTACGAGCAGTACTTC.

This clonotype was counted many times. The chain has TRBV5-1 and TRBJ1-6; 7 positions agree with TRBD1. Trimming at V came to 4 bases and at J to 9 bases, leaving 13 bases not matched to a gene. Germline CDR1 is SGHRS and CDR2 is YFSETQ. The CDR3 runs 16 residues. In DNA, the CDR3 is TGCGCCAGCAGCCAGGGGACAGCCGGGTTCAGTTCACCCCTCCACTTT. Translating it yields CASSQGTAGFSSPLHF.

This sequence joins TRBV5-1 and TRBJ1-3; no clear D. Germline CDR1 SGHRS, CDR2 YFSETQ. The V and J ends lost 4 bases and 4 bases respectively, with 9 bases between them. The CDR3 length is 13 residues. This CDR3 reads CASSDSMGNTIYF. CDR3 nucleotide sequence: TGCGCCAGCAGCGACTCAATGGGAAACACCATATATTTT. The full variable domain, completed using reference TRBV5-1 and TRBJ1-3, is KAGVTQTPRYLIKTRGQQVTLSCSPISGHRSVSWYQQTPGQGLQFLFEYFSETQRNKGNFPGRFSGRQFSNSRSEMNVSTLELGDSALYLCASSDSMGNTIYFGEGSWLTVV.

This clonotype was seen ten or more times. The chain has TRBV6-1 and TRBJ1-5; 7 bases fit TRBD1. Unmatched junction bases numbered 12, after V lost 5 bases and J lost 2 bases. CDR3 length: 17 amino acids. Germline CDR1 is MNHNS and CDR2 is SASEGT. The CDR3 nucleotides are TGTGCCAGCAGTTACGCTACAGGGGATGGTCGCAATCAGCCCCAGCATTTT. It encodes CASSYATGDGRNQPQHF.

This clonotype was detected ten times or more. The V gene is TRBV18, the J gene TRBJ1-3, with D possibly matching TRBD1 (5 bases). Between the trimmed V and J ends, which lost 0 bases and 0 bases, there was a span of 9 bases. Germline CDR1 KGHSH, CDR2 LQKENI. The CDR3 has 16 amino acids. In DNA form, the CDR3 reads TGTGCCAGCTCACCACCGGCGGGGCACTCTGGAAACACCATATATTTT. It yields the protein CASSPPAGHSGNTIYF.

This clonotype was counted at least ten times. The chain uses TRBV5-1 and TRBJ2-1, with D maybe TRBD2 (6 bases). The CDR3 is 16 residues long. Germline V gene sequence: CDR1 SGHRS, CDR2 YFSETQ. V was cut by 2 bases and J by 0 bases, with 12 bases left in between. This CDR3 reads CASSFTGSSSYNEQFF. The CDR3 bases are TGCGCCAGCAGCTTCACCGGGAGTAGCTCCTACAATGAGCAGTTCTTC. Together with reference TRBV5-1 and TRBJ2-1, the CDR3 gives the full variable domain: KAGVTQTPRYLIKTRGQQVTLSCSPISGHRSVSWYQQTPGQGLQFLFEYFSETQRNKGNFPGRFSGRQFSNSRSEMNVSTLELGDSALYLCASSFTGSSSYNEQFFGPGTRLTVL.

The CDR3 spells CASSMAGTGNQPQHF. The CDR3 bases are TGTGCCAGTAGTATGGCCGGGACAGGGAATCAGCCCCAGCATTTT. The chain combines TRBV19 with TRBJ1-5; 9 nucleotides match TRBD1. With V trimmed by 3 bases and J by 4 bases, 4 bases remained unmatched. Looked up from germline, CDR1 is LNHDA and CDR2 is SQIVND (reference sequence). The CDR3 loop spans 15 amino acids.

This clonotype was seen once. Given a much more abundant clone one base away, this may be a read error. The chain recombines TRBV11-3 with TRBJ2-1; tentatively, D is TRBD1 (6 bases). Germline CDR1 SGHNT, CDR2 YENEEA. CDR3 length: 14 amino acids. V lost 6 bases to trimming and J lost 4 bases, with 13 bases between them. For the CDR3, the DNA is TGTGCCAGCAGGCCAGGGGCGGATTACAATGAGCAGTTCTTC. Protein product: CASRPGADYNEQFF.

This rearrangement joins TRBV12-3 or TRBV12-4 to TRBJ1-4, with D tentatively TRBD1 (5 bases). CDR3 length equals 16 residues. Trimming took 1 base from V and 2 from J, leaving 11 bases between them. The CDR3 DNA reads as TGTGCCAGCAGTTTAGAGCGTCGGGGGACTAATGAAAAACTGTTTTTT. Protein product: CASSLERRGTNEKLFF.

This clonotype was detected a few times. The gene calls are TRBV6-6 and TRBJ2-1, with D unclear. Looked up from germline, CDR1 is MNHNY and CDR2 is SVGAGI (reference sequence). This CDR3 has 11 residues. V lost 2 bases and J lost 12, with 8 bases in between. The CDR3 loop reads CASSYRATQFF. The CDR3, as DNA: TGTGCCAGCAGTTACAGGGCGACGCAGTTCTTC.

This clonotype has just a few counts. Written as DNA, the CDR3 is TGCAGTGCTGCCGGGTTTTTCGGCTCCTCCTACGAGCAGTACTTC. Translating gives CSAAGFFGSSYEQYF. This chain joins TRBV20-1 and TRBJ2-7; D uncertain. From germline, CDR1 is DFQATT and CDR2 SNEGSKA (reference sequence). Trimming cost V 5 bases and J 0 bases, with 17 bases left between them. This CDR3 has 15 residues.

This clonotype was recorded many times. This CDR3 is CASSPIGTEQFF. As DNA, the CDR3 is TGTGCCAGCAGCCCCATCGGGACTGAGCAGTTCTTC. The chain has TRBV3-1 and TRBJ2-1, with D perhaps being TRBD1 or TRBD2 (5 bases each). This CDR3 is built from 12 residues. Per germline, CDR1 LGHDT and CDR2 YNNKEL (reference sequence). Trimming cost V 4 bases and J 9 bases, with 10 bases left between them.

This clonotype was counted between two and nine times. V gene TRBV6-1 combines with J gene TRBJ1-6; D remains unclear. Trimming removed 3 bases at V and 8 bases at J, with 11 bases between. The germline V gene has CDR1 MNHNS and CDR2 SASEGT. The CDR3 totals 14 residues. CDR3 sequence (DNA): TGTGCCAGCAGTGATGGGGTATTGCATTCACCCCTCCACTTT. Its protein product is CASSDGVLHSPLHF.

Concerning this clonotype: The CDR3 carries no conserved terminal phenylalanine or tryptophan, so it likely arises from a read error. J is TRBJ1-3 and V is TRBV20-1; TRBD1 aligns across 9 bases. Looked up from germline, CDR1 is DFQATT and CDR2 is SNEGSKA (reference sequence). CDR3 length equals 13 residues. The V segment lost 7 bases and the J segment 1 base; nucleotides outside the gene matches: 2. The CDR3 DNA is TGCAGTGTGGGGACAGGGTCTGGAAACACCATATATGTT. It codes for CSVGTGSGNTIYV.

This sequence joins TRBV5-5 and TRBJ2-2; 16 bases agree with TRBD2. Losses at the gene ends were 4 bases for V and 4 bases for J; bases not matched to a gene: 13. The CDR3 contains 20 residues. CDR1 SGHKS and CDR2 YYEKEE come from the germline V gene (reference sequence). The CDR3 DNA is TGTGCCAGCAGCCCCAGGTGGGGACTAGCGGGAGGGCCGAGCACCGGGGAGCTGTTTTTT. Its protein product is CASSPRWGLAGGPSTGELFF. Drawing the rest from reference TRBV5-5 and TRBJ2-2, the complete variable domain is DAGVTQSPTHLIKTRGQQVTLRCSPISGHKSVSWYQQVLGQGPQFIFQYYEKEERGRGNFPDRFSARQFPNYSSELNVNALLLGDSALYLCASSPRWGLAGGPSTGELFFGEGSRLTVL.

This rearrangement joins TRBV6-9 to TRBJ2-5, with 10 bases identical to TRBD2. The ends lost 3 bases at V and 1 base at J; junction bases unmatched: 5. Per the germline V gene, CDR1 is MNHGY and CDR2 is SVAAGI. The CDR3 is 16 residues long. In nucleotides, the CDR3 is TGTGCCAGCAGTTACAGAGCGGGGGGGCCCCAAGAGACCCAGTACTTC. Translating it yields CASSYRAGGPQETQYF.

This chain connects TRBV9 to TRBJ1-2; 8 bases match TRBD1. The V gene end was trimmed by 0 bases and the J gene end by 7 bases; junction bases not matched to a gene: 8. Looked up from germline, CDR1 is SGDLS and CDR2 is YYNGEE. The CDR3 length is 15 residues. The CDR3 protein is CASSVVGQGGGGYTF. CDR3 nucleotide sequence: TGTGCCAGCAGCGTAGTTGGACAGGGAGGTGGTGGCTACACCTTC.

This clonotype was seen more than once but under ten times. The CDR3 coding sequence is TGCAGCGGGAAGTACAATGAGCAGTTCTTC. Protein: CSGKYNEQFF. The rearrangement uses TRBV29-1 and TRBJ2-1; D uncertain. In germline, CDR1 is SQVTM, CDR2 ANQGSEA. Trimming pared 7 bases from V and 4 bases from J, leaving 5 bases between. The CDR3 is made up of 10 amino acids.

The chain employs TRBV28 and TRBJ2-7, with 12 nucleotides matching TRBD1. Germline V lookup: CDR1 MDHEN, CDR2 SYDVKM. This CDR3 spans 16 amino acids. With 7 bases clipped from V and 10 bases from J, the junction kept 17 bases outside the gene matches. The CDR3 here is CASNTTPGQGATRQYF. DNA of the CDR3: TGTGCCAGCAACACAACTCCGGGACAGGGGGCGACTAGACAGTACTTC.

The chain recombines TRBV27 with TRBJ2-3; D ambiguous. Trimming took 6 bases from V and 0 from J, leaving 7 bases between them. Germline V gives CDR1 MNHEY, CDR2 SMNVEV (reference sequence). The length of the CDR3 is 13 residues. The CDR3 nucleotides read TGTGCCAGCAGAAGCACTAGCACAGATACGCAGTATTTT. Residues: CASRSTSTDTQYF.

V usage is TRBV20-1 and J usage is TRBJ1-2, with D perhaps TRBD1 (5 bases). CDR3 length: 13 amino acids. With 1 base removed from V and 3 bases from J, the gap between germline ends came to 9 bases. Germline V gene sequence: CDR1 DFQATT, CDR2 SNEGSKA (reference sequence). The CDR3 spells CSARGLGDYGYTF. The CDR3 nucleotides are TGCAGTGCTAGAGGGTTGGGGGACTATGGCTACACCTTC.

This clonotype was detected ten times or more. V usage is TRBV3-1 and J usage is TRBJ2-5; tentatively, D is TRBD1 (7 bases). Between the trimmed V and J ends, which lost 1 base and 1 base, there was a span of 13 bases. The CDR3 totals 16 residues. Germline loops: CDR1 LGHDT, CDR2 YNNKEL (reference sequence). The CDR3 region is CASSQGGGGGQETQYF. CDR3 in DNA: TGTGCCAGCAGCCAAGGAGGAGGGGGCGGCCAAGAGACCCAGTACTTC.

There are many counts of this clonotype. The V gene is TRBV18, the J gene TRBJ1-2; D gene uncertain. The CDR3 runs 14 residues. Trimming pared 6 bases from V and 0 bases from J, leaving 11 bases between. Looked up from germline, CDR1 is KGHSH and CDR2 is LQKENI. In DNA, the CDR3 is TGTGCCAGCTCTCTGCCCGCGGCTAACTATGGCTACACCTTC. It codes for CASSLPAANYGYTF.

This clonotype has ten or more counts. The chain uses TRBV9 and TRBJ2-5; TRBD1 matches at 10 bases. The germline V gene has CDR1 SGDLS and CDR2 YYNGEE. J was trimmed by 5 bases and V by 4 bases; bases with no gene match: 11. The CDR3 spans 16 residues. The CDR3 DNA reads TGTGCCAGCAGCCAATATCGGGACAGGGGTTCGGAGACCCAGTACTTC. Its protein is CASSQYRDRGSETQYF.

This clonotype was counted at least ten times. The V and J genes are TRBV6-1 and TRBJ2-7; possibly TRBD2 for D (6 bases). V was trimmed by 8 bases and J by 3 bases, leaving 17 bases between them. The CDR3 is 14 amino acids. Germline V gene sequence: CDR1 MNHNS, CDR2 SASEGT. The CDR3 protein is CASGIVYGSYEQYF. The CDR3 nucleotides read TGTGCCAGCGGTATCGTCTACGGGAGCTACGAGCAGTACTTC.

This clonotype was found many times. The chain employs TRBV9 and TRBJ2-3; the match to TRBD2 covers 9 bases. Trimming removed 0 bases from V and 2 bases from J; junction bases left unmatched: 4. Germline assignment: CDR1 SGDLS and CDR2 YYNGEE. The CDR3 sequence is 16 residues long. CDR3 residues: CASSVVASGNTDTQYF. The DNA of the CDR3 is TGTGCCAGCAGCGTAGTAGCTAGCGGGAACACAGATACGCAGTATTTT.

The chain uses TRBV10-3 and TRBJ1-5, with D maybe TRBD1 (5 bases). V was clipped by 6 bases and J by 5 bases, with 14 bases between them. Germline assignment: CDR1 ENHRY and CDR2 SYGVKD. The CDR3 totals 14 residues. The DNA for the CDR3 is TGTGCCATCAGCCGCGGGGCTACGGATCAGCCCCAGCATTTT. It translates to CAISRGATDQPQHF.

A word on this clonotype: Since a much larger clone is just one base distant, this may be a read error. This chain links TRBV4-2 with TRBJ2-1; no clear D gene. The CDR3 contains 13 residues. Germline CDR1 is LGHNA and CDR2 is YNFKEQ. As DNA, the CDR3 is TGTGTCAGCAGCCAAGGGTGGAGTGTTGAGCAGTTCTTC. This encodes CVSSQGWSVEQFF.

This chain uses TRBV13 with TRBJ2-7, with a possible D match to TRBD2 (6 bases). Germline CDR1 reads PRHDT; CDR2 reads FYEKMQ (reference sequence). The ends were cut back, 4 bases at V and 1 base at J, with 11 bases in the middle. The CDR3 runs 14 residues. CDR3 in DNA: TGTGCCAGCAGCTCCGGGACTCTTTCCTACGAGCAGTACTTC. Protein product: CASSSGTLSYEQYF.

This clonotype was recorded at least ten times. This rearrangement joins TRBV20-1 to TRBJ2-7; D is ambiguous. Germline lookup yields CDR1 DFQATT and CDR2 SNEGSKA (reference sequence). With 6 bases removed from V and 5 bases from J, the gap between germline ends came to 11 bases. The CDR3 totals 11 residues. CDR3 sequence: CSAAVQHEQYF. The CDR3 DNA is TGCAGTGCCGCGGTACAGCACGAGCAGTACTTC.